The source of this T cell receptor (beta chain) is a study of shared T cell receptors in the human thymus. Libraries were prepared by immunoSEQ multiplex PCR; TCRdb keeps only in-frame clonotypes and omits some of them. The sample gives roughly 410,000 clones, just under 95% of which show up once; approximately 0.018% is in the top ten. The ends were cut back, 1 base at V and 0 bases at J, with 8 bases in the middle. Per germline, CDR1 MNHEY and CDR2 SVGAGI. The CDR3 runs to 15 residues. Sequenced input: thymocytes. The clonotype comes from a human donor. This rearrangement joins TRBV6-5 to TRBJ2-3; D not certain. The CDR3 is CASSYYGLSTDTQYF. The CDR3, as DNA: TGTGCCAGCAGTTACTACGGGCTAAGCACAGATACGCAGTATTTT.